This TCR beta chain was sequenced for a study of blood T cell repertoires in COVID-19. For the study at large: Researchers got acute and convalescent COVID-19 samples from the United States, Italy and Spain. The analysed material was cDNA or gDNA that came from T cells, B-cell-depleted T cells, or PBMCs.

As processed by the authors: Counts of nucleated cells, estimated from reference gene primer amplification, were obtained. Clones were read by immunoSEQ multiplex PCR, and TCRdb kept only the in-frame ones, dropping some. V, J and clone size were drawn from that table, and D and trimming were deduced from the DNA. The data contain about 100,000 clones, approximately 86% of them singletons. Germline assignment: CDR1 MDHEN and CDR2 SYDVKM. Trimming at V came to 3 bases and at J to 5 bases, leaving 8 bases not matched to a gene. The CDR3 loop spans 15 amino acids. The receptor was derived from a human donor in a cohort sampled during active COVID-19. The chain carries TRBV28 and TRBJ1-2, with 8 nucleotides matching TRBD1. The specimen was peripheral blood. The CDR3 DNA follows: TGTGCCAGCAGTTTGACAGGACAGGGACGGTATGGCTACACCTTC. Residues: CASSLTGQGRYGYTF.